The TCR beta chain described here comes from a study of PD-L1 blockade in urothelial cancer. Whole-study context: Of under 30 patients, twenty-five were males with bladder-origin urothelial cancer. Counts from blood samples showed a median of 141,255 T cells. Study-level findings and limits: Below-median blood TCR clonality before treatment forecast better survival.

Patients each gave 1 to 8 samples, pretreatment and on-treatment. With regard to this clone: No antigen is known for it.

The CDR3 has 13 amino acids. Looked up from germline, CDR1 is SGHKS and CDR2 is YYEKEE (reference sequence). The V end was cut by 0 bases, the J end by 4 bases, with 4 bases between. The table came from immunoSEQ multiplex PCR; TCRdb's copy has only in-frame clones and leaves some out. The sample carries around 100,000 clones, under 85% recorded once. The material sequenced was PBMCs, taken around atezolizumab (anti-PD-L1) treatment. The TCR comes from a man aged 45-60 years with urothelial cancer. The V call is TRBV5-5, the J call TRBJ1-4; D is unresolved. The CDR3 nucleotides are TGTGCCAGCAGCTTGGCTAGTAATGAAAAACTGTTTTTT. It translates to CASSLASNEKLFF.